The clone carrying this TCR beta chain is a singleton in its sample. The assay was immunoSEQ multiplex PCR, and TCRdb's table has in-frame clones only and misses some. The repertoire consists of 35,000 to 45,000 clones, with roughly 88% occurring once and the leading ten covering 9.5% to 15%. The length of the CDR3 is 12 residues. Germline CDR1 reads SGHAT; CDR2 reads FQNNGV. Trimming removed 6 bases at V and 4 bases at J, with 10 bases between. The sample belongs to a study of sequential checkpoint blockade in melanoma. Treatment: randomized to nivolumab then ipilimumab (arm A) or the reverse (arm B). Live CD3+CD8+ CD19− CD56− cells were sorted from PBMCs.

The clonotype originates from a human donor with melanoma. The chain carries TRBV11-2 and TRBJ2-7; perhaps TRBD1 as D (6 bases). The sequenced sample was CD8+ T cells sorted from blood (inferred from file names), obtained from a patient given nivolumab and ipilimumab in sequence. CDR3: CASSDRFYEQYF. In nucleotides, the CDR3 is TGTGCCAGCAGTGACAGGTTTTACGAGCAGTACTTC.